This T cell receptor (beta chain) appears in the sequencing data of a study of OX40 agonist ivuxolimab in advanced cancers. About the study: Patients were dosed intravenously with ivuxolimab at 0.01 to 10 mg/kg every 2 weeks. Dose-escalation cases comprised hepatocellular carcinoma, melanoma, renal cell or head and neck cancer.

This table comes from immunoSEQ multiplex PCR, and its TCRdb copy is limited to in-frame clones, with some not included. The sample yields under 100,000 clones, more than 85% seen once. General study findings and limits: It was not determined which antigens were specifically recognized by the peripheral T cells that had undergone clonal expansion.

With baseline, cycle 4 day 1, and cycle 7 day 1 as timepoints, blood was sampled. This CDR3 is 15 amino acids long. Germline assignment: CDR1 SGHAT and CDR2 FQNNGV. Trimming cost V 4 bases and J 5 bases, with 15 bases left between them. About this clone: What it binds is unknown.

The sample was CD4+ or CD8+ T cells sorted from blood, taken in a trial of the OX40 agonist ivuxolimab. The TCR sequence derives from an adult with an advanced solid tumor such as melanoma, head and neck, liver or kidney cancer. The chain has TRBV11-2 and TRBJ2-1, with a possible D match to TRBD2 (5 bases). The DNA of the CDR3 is TGTGCCAGCAGCTCATTGCGCGGGTCCGACAATGAGCAGTTCTTC. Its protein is CASSSLRGSDNEQFF.